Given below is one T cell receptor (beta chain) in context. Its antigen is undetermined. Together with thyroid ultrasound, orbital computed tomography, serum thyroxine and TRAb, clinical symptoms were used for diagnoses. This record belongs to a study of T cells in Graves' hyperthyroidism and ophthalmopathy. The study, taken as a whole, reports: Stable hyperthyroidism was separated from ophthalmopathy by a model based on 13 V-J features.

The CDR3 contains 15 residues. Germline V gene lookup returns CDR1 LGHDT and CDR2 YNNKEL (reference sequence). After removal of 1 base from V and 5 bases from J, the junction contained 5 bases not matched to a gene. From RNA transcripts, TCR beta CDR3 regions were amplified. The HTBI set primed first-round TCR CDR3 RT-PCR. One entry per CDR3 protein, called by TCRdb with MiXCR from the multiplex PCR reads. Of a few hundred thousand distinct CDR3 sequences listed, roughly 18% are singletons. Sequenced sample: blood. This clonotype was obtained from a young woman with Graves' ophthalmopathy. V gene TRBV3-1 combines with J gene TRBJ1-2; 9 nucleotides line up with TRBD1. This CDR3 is CASSQGGQGHYGYTF. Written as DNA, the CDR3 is TGTGCCAGCAGCCAAGGGGGACAGGGCCATTATGGCTACACCTTC.